These 8 T cell receptor beta chains came from one sample sequenced in a study of CD8 T cells in ankylosing spondylitis. TCRdb re-derived calls from the 5' RACE reads in MiXCR, one entry per CDR3 protein. The table includes some 220,000 distinct CDR3 sequences, over 9.5% detected once. Sequencing input: blood, either unsorted or a sorted T cell fraction (not recorded which). All receptors come from a male donor with ankylosing spondylitis or in good health (not recorded which).

This clonotype has ten or more counts. V usage is TRBV30 and J usage is TRBJ2-1, with D hard to call. V dropped 0 bases and J dropped 8 bases, with 8 bases sitting between them. The CDR3 runs to 12 residues. Germline lookup yields CDR1 GTSNPN and CDR2 SVGIG (reference sequence). CDR3 nucleotides: TGTGCCTGGAGTGTAGGTGGGGATGAGCAGTTCTTC. Translation: CAWSVGGDEQFF.

Ten or more counts support this clonotype. The chain joins TRBV3-1 to TRBJ2-1; 7 bases align to TRBD2. Looked up from germline, CDR1 is LGHDT and CDR2 is YNNKEL (reference sequence). V trimming: 4 bases; J trimming: 12 bases; junction bases outside the gene matches: 15. CDR3 length equals 15 residues. CDR3 nucleotides: TGTGCCAGCAGCCCGGTTGGAGGTAACCGCGGGGGGCAGTTCTTC. This sequence encodes CASSPVGGNRGGQFF.

This clonotype was observed a few times. This chain joins TRBV7-8 and TRBJ1-5; unclear D gene. V lost 1 base, J lost 7 bases, and 8 bases lay in between. The CDR3 runs 13 residues. The germline gives CDR1 SGHVS, CDR2 FQNEAQ. CDR3 nucleotides: TGTGCCAGCAGCTTAGACAGAAGGCAGCCCCAGCATTTT. This translates into CASSLDRRQPQHF.

This clonotype was counted at least ten times. V and J are TRBV20-1 and TRBJ1-2; D call uncertain. The CDR3 is made up of 9 amino acids. Trimming stripped 0 bases from V and 14 bases from J, with 7 bases between. Germline CDR1 DFQATT, CDR2 SNEGSKA (reference sequence). DNA for the CDR3: TGCAGTGCTAGAGACAGCTTGACCTTC. This sequence encodes CSARDSLTF.

This clonotype was seen ten or more times. This chain joins TRBV20-1 and TRBJ2-1; 9 nucleotides line up with TRBD2. The CDR3 spans 17 residues. Per the germline V gene, CDR1 is DFQATT and CDR2 is SNEGSKA (reference sequence). J was trimmed by 2 bases and V by 0 bases; bases with no gene match: 8. In DNA, the CDR3 is TGCAGTGCTAGAGATCGGGGACTAGCAGGTCCCTACAATGAGCAGTTCTTC. Protein: CSARDRGLAGPYNEQFF.

This clonotype was detected ten times or more. The chain has TRBV6-1 and TRBJ2-2; D is unclear. Per germline, CDR1 MNHNS and CDR2 SASEGT. The V end was cut by 5 bases, the J end by 2 bases, with 6 bases between. The CDR3 has 13 residues. CDR3 protein: CASSNSNTGELFF. The CDR3 region has the DNA TGTGCCAGCAGTAATAGTAACACCGGGGAGCTGTTTTTT.

This clonotype was counted many times. This sequence joins TRBV10-3 and TRBJ2-3; 8 nucleotides align to TRBD1. Germline loops: CDR1 ENHRY, CDR2 SYGVKD. The CDR3 has 15 amino acids. V trimming: 7 bases; J trimming: 2 bases; junction bases outside the gene matches: 8. The CDR3 nucleotides read TGTGCCATCACCTCAAGACAGGGGAACACAGATACGCAGTATTTT. This encodes CAITSRQGNTDTQYF.

The chain combines TRBV6-5 with TRBJ1-1; D perhaps matches TRBD1 (6 bases). CDR1 is MNHEY, CDR2 SVGAGI, per germline. Trimming removed 0 bases at V and 6 bases at J, with 8 bases between. CDR3 length: 13 amino acids. The CDR3 spells CASSYSRTAEAFF. The CDR3 bases are TGTGCCAGCAGTTACTCGCGGACAGCTGAAGCTTTCTTT.